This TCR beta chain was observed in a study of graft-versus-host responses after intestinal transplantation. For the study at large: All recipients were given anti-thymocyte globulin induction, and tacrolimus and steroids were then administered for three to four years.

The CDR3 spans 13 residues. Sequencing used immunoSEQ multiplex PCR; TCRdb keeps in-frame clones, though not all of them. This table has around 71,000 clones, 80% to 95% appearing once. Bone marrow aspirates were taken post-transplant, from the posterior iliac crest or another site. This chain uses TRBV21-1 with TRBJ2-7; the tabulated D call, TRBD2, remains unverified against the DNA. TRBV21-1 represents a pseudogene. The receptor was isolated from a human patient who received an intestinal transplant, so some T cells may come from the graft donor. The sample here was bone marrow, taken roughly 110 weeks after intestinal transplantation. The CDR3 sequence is CASSGGVIHEQYF. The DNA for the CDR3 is TGTGCCAGCAGCGGGGGGGTAATCCACGAGCAGTACTTC.